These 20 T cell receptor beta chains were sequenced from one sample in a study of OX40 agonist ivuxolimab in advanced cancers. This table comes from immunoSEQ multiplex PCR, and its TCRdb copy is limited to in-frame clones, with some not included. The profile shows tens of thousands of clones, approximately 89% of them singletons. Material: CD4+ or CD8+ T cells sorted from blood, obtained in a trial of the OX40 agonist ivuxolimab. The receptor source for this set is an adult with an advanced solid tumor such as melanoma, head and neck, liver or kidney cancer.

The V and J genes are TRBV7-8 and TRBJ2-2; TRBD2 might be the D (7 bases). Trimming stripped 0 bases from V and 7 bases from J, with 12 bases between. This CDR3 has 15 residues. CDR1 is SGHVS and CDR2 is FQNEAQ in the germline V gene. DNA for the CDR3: TGTGCCAGCAGCTTAGCGGGGGGGCTGATCGGGGAGCTGTTTTTT. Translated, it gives CASSLAGGLIGELFF.

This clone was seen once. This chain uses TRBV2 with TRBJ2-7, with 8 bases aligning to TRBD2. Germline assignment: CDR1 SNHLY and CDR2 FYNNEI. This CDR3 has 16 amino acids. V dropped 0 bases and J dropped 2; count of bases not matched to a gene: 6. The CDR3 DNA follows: TGTGCCAGCAGTGAAGCGGCTACTAGCGGCCCCTACGAGCAGTACTTC. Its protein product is CASSEAATSGPYEQYF.

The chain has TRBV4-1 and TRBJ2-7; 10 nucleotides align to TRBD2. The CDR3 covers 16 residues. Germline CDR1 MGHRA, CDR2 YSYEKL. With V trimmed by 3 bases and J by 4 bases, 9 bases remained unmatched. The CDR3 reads CASSQTPGLATYEQYF. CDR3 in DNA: TGCGCCAGCAGCCAGACACCGGGACTAGCGACGTACGAGCAGTACTTC.

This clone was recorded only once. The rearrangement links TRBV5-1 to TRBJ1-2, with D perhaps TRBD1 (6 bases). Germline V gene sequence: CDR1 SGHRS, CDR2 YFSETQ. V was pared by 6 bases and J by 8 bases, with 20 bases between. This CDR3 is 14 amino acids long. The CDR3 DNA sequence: TGCGCCAGCACCCTCGGACAGCCGGGGGGAGGCTACACCTTC. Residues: CASTLGQPGGGYTF.

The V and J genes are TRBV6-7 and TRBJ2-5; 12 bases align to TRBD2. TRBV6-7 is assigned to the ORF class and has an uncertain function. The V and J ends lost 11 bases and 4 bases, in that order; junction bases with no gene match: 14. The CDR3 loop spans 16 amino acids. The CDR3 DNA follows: TGTGCCGAATCTAGCGGGGGGGCCATTTTAAGAGAGACCCAGTACTTC. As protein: CAESSGGAILRETQYF.

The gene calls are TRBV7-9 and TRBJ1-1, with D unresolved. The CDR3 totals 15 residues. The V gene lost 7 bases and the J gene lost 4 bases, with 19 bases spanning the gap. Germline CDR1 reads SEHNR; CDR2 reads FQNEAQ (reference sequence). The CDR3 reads CASNLLTPRGTEAFF. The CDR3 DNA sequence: TGTGCCAGCAACCTCCTTACCCCCCGAGGCACTGAAGCTTTCTTT.

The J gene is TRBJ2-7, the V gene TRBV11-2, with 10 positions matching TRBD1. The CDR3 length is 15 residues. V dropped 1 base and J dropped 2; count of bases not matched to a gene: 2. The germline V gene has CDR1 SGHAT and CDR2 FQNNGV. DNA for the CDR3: TGTGCCAGCAGCTTAGGGACAGGGGGGACCTACGAGCAGTACTTC. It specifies CASSLGTGGTYEQYF.

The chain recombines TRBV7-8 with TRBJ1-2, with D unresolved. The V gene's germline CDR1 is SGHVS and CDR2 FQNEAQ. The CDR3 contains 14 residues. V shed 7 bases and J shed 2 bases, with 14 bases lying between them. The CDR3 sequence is CASKPRATNYGYTF. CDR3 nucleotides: TGTGCCAGCAAACCTAGAGCAACAAACTATGGCTACACCTTC.

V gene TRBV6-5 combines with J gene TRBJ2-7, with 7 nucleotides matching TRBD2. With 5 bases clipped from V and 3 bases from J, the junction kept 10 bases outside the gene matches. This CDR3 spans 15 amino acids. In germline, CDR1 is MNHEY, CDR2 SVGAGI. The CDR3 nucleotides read TGTGCCAGCAGTAGAAGCGGGGCCGGGGTCTACGAGCAGTACTTC. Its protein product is CASSRSGAGVYEQYF.

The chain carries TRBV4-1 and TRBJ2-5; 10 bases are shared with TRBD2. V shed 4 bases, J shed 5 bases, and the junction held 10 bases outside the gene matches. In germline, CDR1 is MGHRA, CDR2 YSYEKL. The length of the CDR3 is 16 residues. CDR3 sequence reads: CASSRLAGVSRETQYF. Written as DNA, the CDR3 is TGCGCCAGCAGCCGGCTAGCGGGGGTTTCTCGGGAGACCCAGTACTTC.

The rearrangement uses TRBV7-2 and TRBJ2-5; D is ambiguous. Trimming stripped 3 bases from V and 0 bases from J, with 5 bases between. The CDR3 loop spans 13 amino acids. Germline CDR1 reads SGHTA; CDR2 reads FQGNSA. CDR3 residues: CASSFGYQETQYF. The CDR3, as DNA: TGTGCCAGCAGCTTTGGGTACCAAGAGACCCAGTACTTC.

The chain's CDR3 is CASSFSMNTEAFF. In nucleotides, the CDR3 is TGTGCCAGCAGCTTTAGTATGAACACTGAAGCTTTCTTT. The rearrangement uses TRBV7-2 and TRBJ1-1; D gene ambiguous. The CDR3 spans 13 residues. The germline V gene has CDR1 SGHTA and CDR2 FQGNSA. V lost 3 bases and J lost 0, with 5 bases in between.

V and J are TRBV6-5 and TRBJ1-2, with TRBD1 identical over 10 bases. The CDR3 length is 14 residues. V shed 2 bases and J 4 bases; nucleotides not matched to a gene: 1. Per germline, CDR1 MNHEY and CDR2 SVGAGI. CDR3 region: CASSYRDRGYGYTF. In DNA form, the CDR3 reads TGTGCCAGCAGTTACAGGGACAGGGGCTATGGCTACACCTTC.

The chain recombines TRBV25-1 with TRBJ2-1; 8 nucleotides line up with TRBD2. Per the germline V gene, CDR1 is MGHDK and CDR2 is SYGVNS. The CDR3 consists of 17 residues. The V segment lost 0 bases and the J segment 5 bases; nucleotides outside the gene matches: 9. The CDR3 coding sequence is TGTGCCAGCAGTGAATATCTCGGGGGGGTTCCAAACAATGAGCAGTTCTTC. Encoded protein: CASSEYLGGVPNNEQFF. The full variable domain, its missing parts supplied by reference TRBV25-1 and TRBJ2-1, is EADIYQTPRYLVIGTGKKITLECSQTMGHDKMYWYQQDPGMELHLIHYSYGVNSTEKGDLSSESTVSRIRTEHFPLTLESARPSHTSQYLCASSEYLGGVPNNEQFFGPGTRLTVL.

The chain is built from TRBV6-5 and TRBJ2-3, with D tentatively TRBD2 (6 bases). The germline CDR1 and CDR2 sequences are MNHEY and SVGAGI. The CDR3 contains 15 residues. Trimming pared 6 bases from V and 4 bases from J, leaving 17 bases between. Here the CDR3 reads CASRGGVSGPDTQYF. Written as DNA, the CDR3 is TGTGCCAGCAGAGGCGGGGTTTCGGGCCCAGATACGCAGTATTTT.

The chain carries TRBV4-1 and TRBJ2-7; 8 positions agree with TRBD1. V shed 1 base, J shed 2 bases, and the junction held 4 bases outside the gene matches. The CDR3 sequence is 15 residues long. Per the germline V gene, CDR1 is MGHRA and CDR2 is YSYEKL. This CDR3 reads CASSQGTGRTYEQYF. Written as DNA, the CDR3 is TGCGCCAGCAGCCAAGGGACAGGGCGGACCTACGAGCAGTACTTC.

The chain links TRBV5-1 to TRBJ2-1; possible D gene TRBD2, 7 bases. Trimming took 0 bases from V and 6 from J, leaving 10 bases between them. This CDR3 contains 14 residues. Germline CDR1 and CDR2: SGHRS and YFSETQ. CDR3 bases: TGCGCCAGCAGCTTGGTAAGGGGGGGCAATGAGCAGTTCTTC. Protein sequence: CASSLVRGGNEQFF.

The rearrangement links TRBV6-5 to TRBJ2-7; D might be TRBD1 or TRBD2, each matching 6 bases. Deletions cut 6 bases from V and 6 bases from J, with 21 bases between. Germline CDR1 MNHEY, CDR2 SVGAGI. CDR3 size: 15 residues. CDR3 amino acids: CASRGGGIELLEQYF. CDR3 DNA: TGTGCCAGCAGAGGAGGGGGGATCGAATTACTCGAGCAGTACTTC.

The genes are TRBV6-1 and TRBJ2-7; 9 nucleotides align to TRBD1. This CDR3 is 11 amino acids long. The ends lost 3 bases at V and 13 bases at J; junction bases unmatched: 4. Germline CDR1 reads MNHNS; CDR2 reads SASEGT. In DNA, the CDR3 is TGTGCCAGCAGTGATTTACAGGGGGCTTACTTC. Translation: CASSDLQGAYF.

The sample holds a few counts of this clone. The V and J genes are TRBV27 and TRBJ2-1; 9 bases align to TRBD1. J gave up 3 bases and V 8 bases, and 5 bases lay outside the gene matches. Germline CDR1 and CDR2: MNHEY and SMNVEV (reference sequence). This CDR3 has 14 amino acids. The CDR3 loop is CASSRDRVYNEQFF. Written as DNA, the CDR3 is TGTGCCAGCTCCCGGGACAGGGTCTACAATGAGCAGTTCTTC.